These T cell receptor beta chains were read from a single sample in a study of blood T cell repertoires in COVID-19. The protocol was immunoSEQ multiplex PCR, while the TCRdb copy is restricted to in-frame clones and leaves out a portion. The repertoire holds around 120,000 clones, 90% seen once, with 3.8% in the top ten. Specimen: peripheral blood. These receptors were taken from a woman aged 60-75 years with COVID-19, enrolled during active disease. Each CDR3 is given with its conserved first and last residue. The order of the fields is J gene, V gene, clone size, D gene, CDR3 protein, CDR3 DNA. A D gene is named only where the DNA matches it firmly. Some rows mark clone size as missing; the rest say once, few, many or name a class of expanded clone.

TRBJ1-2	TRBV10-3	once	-	CAISEGQETSYGYTF	TGTGCCATCAGTGAGGGGCAGGAGACTAGCTATGGCTACACCTTC
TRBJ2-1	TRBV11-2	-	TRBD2	CASSLLKLAGASYNEQFF	TGTGCCAGCAGCTTACTCAAATTAGCGGGGGCCTCCTACAATGAGCAGTTCTTC
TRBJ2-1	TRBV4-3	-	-	CASSQDLPAYNEQFF	TGCGCCAGCAGCCAAGATTTACCAGCCTACAATGAGCAGTTCTTC
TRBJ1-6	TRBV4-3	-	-	CASSQDLPNSPLHF	TGCGCCAGCAGCCAAGACCTACCTAATTCACCCCTCCACTTT
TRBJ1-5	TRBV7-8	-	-	CASSPQGRVLNQPQHF	TGTGCCAGCAGCCCCCAGGGGAGGGTTCTCAATCAGCCCCAGCATTTT
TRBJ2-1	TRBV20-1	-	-	CSASRRVQRNNEQFF	TGCAGTGCTAGTCGGCGGGTCCAAAGAAACAATGAGCAGTTCTTC
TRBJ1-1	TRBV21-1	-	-	CASSKGTGGTEAFF	TGTGCCAGCAGCAAAGGGACAGGGGGCACTGAAGCTTTCTTT
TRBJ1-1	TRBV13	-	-	CASSLEWGAEAFF	TGTGCCAGCAGCTTAGAGTGGGGGGCTGAAGCTTTCTTT
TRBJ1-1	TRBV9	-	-	CASSVGSGTEAFF	TGTGCCAGCAGCGTAGGATCGGGCACTGAAGCTTTCTTT
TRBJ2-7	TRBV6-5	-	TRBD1	CASSFSGTGFSEQYF	TGTGCCAGCAGTTTCTCCGGGACAGGGTTCAGCGAGCAGTACTTC
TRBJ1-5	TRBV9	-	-	CASSPQSGQPQHF	TGTGCCAGCAGCCCTCAGTCGGGTCAGCCCCAGCATTTT
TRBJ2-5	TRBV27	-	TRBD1	CASATGQETQYF	TGTGCCAGCGCGACAGGGCAAGAGACCCAGTACTTC
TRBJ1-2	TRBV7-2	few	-	CASSPNRVLRNGYTF	TGTGCCAGCAGCCCCAACCGGGTTTTGCGGAATGGCTACACCTTC